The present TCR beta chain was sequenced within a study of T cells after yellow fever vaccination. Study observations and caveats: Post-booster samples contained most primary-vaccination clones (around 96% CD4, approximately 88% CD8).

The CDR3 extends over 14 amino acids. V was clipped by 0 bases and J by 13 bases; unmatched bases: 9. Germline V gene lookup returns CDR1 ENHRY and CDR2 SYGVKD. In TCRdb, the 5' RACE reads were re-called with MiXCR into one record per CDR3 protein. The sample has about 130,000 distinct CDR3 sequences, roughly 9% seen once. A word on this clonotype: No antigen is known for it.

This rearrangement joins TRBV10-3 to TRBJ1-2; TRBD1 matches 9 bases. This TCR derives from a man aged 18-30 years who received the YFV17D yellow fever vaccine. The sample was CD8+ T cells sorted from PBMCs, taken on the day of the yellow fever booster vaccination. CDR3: CAISESRGTGIGTF. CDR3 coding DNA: TGTGCCATCAGTGAGTCGAGAGGGACAGGGATTGGCACCTTC.